The 22 T cell receptor beta chains reported below all come from one sample, sequenced in a study of monozygotic twins with inflammatory bowel disease. TCRdb reprocessed the 5' RACE reads, keeping one entry per CDR3 protein, no DNA. The table lists more than 350,000 distinct CDR3 sequences. The sample consisted of blood. The receptors originated from a human donor with ulcerative colitis or Crohn's disease, or a healthy co-twin of an affected twin (not recorded which).

The chain is built from TRBV11-1 and TRBJ2-3; without DNA, the TCRdb call of TRBD1 cannot be checked. This CDR3 spans 15 amino acids. Germline values: CDR1 SGHAT, CDR2 FQDESV (reference sequence). CDR3 in amino acids: CASSLWGRIVGTQYF.

The chain is built from TRBV3-1 and TRBJ2-1. CDR1 and CDR2 (germline): LGHDT, YNNKEL (reference sequence). This CDR3 is 18 amino acids long. The CDR3 reads CASSQDPPWELGYNEQFF.

The chain employs TRBV9 and TRBJ2-3; the TCRdb call, TRBD1, lacks DNA for checking. Germline V gene lookup returns CDR1 SGDLS and CDR2 YYNGEE. The CDR3 extends over 16 amino acids. The CDR3 protein is CASSPLRGLSTDTQYF.

This chain uses TRBV6-2 or TRBV6-3 with TRBJ2-7; as DNA is missing, the TRBD1 call by TCRdb cannot be tested. Germline loops: CDR1 MNHEY, CDR2 SVGEGT. The CDR3 has 14 amino acids. The CDR3 loop reads CASSYEGQEYEQYF.

V gene TRBV7-2 combines with J gene TRBJ2-2; the TCRdb call, TRBD2, lacks DNA for checking. The CDR3 is 16 residues long. Per the germline V gene, CDR1 is SGHTA and CDR2 is FQGNSA. CDR3 in amino acids: CASSRASGGNTGELFF.

The chain combines TRBV30 with TRBJ2-3; TCRdb lists TRBD2, though no DNA is available to test this call. Per the germline V gene, CDR1 is GTSNPN and CDR2 is SVGIG (reference sequence). The CDR3 has 14 amino acids. CDR3 protein: CAWSLLGSTDTQYF.

The genes are TRBV7-9 and TRBJ1-2; TCRdb indicates TRBD1, and absent DNA this call remains unverified. The CDR3 extends over 14 amino acids. Germline CDR1 is SEHNR and CDR2 is FQNEAQ (reference sequence). This chain's CDR3 is CASRSGTGNYGYTF. Combining the CDR3 with reference TRBV7-9 and TRBJ1-2 gives the whole variable domain DTGVSQNPRHKITKRGQNVTFRCDPISEHNRLYWYRQTLGQGPEFLTYFQNEAQLEKSRLLSDRFSAERPKGSFSTLEIQRTEQGDSAMYLCASRSGTGNYGYTFGSGTRLTVV.

The chain employs TRBV14 and TRBJ2-7; TCRdb calls TRBD2, which cannot be checked without DNA. Germline lookup yields CDR1 SGHDN and CDR2 FVKESK. This CDR3 spans 14 amino acids. The CDR3 is CASSQSGKSYEQYF.

This chain uses TRBV7-2 with TRBJ1-1; TCRdb reports TRBD1, a call that lacks DNA to check it against. The CDR3 totals 15 residues. Per germline, CDR1 SGHTA and CDR2 FQGNSA. This chain's CDR3 is CASSLGAGQRTEAFF.

This chain connects TRBV7-8 to TRBJ2-3. The CDR3 runs to 13 residues. The V gene's germline CDR1 is SGHVS and CDR2 FQNEAQ. The CDR3 sequence is CASSFKGADTQYF.

The CDR3 reads CASSLQLTGGTDTQYF. The chain recombines TRBV12-3 or TRBV12-4 with TRBJ2-3; TCRdb's D call, TRBD1, is unchecked because there is no DNA. The length of the CDR3 is 16 residues.

V and J are TRBV7-8 and TRBJ2-3. Germline-derived CDR1 and CDR2 are SGHVS and FQNEAQ. The CDR3 length is 15 residues. This chain's CDR3 is CASSLGQANTDTQYF.

The V gene is TRBV5-5, the J gene TRBJ1-6; no DNA is available, so the TRBD1 call from TCRdb remains unchecked. The CDR3 is 16 amino acids. Germline V lookup: CDR1 SGHKS, CDR2 YYEKEE (reference sequence). The CDR3: CASSFGPRVDNSPLHF.

The chain employs TRBV14 and TRBJ2-7; as DNA is missing, the TRBD2 call by TCRdb cannot be tested. There are 17 residues in the CDR3. Per germline, CDR1 SGHDN and CDR2 FVKESK. The CDR3 sequence is CASSPGPKRTSPYEQYF.

The gene calls are TRBV6-1 and TRBJ1-2; lacking DNA, the TRBD1 call made by TCRdb goes unchecked. Germline loops: CDR1 MNHNS, CDR2 SASEGT. The CDR3 contains 16 residues. The CDR3 loop is CASSDRGQGANYGYTF.

The V call is TRBV7-3, the J call TRBJ2-3. This CDR3 is built from 14 residues. Germline loops: CDR1 SGHTA, CDR2 FQGTGA. CDR3 residues: CASSPIEATDTQYF.

The J gene is TRBJ2-7, the V gene TRBV7-2; TCRdb indicates TRBD2, and absent DNA this call remains unverified. This CDR3 spans 13 amino acids. CDR1 and CDR2 from the germline V gene are SGHTA and FQGNSA. The CDR3 loop is CASRMASGNEQYF.

This rearrangement joins TRBV27 to TRBJ2-3; TCRdb proposes TRBD2, but this gene call is untestable without DNA. The CDR3 contains 13 residues. Looked up from germline, CDR1 is MNHEY and CDR2 is SMNVEV (reference sequence). CDR3 sequence reads: CASKLAVTNTQYF.

This chain connects TRBV4-2 to TRBJ2-1; TCRdb's D call of TRBD1 is untestable without DNA. CDR3 size: 22 residues. From germline, CDR1 is LGHNA and CDR2 YNFKEQ. This CDR3 reads CASSHRVGQGLTSGTSYNEQFF.

The chain couples TRBV6-5 to TRBJ2-2; TCRdb designates TRBD1, a call that cannot be tested without DNA. Germline assignment: CDR1 MNHEY and CDR2 SVGAGI. This CDR3 region has 16 residues. The chain's CDR3 is CASSSAPGAGTGELFF.

The rearrangement uses TRBV29-1 and TRBJ1-5; TCRdb outputs TRBD1, but without DNA this stays unchecked. Germline loops: CDR1 SQVTM, CDR2 ANQGSEA. This CDR3 is 13 amino acids long. CDR3 loop: CSVSTEQNQPQHF.

This sequence joins TRBV29-1 and TRBJ2-7. This CDR3 comprises 13 residues. The germline gives CDR1 SQVTM, CDR2 ANQGSEA. The CDR3 is CSVSETGPYEQYF.